This entry lists 15 T cell receptor beta chains sequenced from one sample in a study of graft-versus-host responses after intestinal transplantation. Produced via immunoSEQ multiplex PCR; TCRdb's table is partial and in-frame only. The sample contains about 50,000 clones, 92% of which appear only once. These TCRs are of unknown antigen specificity. The sequences come from unstimulated CD4+ T cells sorted from spleen or lymph node cells, collected before transplant. Every receptor here comes from a human donor who was the organ donor for an intestinal transplant.

The chain joins TRBV7-2 to TRBJ2-3, with 7 bases fitting TRBD2. V lost 2 bases, J lost 3 bases, and 5 bases stayed unmatched. CDR1 and CDR2 from the germline V gene are SGHTA and FQGNSA. The CDR3 has 15 residues. As DNA, the CDR3 is TGTGCCAGCAGCTTAAACGGCGGGAGTACAGATACGCAGTATTTT. This codes for CASSLNGGSTDTQYF.

The chain joins TRBV10-2 to TRBJ2-7; 8 bases agree with TRBD1. Germline trimming cut 7 bases from V and 5 bases from J; bases unmatched to any gene: 7. The CDR3 covers 13 residues. CDR1 and CDR2 from the germline V gene are WSHSY and SAAADI. The CDR3 sequence: CASKPRQGNEQYF. Written as DNA, the CDR3 is TGCGCCAGCAAGCCTCGACAGGGGAACGAGCAGTACTTC.

The count of this clone is one. The rearrangement uses TRBV30 and TRBJ2-6; D is ambiguous. Germline-derived CDR1 and CDR2 are GTSNPN and SVGIG (reference sequence). This CDR3 has 17 amino acids. The germline V and J ends were trimmed by 0 bases and 0 bases, with 12 bases remaining between them. CDR3 in amino acids: CAWSVGWLTSGANVLTF. As DNA, the CDR3 is TGTGCCTGGAGTGTGGGGTGGCTTACCTCTGGGGCCAACGTCCTGACTTTC.

The table lists this clone with a count of one. The V and J genes are TRBV28 and TRBJ2-4; 9 bases align to TRBD1. In germline, CDR1 is MDHEN, CDR2 SYDVKM. This CDR3 region has 14 residues. V lost 6 bases and J lost 6; bases outside the gene matches: 6. The CDR3 nucleotides read TGTGCCAGCAGCCCACAGGGGGCGGGAAACATTCAGTACTTC. Protein: CASSPQGAGNIQYF. Looking up the rest from reference TRBV28 and TRBJ2-4 gives the full variable domain: DVKVTQSSRYLVKRTGEKVFLECVQDMDHENMFWYRQDPGLGLRLIYFSYDVKMKEKGDIPEGYSVSREKKERFSLILESASTNQTSMYLCASSPQGAGNIQYFGAGTRLSVL.

The sample holds one count of this clone. The chain links TRBV28 to TRBJ2-5; 9 nucleotides line up with TRBD2. This CDR3 contains 15 residues. The trim removed 2 bases at V and 2 bases at J, leaving 3 bases unmatched. Germline V gives CDR1 MDHEN, CDR2 SYDVKM. The CDR3 sequence: CASSLAGGGQETQYF. CDR3 sequence (DNA): TGTGCCAGCAGTTTAGCGGGAGGGGGGCAAGAGACCCAGTACTTC.

This clone was detected once. The chain has TRBV11-3 and TRBJ2-1; TRBD2 agrees at 9 bases. The germline gives CDR1 SGHNT, CDR2 YENEEA. The CDR3 is 16 residues long. V trimming: 0 bases; J trimming: 3 bases; junction bases outside the gene matches: 3. The chain's CDR3 is CASSLEGSGSYNEQFF. The CDR3, as DNA: TGTGCCAGCAGCTTAGAGGGTAGCGGGAGCTACAATGAGCAGTTCTTC.

The chain recombines TRBV7-9 with TRBJ2-5; 8 bases align to TRBD1. The CDR3 is made up of 14 amino acids. Trimming removed 4 bases from V and 6 bases from J; junction bases left unmatched: 7. Per the germline V gene, CDR1 is SEHNR and CDR2 is FQNEAQ (reference sequence). The CDR3 DNA follows: TGTGCCAGCAGCTCCGACAGGACAGGGAAGACCCAGTACTTC. Its protein product is CASSSDRTGKTQYF. Based on the CDR3 plus reference TRBV7-9 and TRBJ2-5, the full variable domain is DTGVSQNPRHKITKRGQNVTFRCDPISEHNRLYWYRQTLGQGPEFLTYFQNEAQLEKSRLLSDRFSAERPKGSFSTLEIQRTEQGDSAMYLCASSSDRTGKTQYFGPGTRLLVL.

The V call is TRBV6-6, the J call TRBJ2-7, with 9 bases matching TRBD2. Germline V gene sequence: CDR1 MNHNY, CDR2 SVGAGI (reference sequence). This CDR3 contains 16 residues. V was pared by 4 bases and J by 3 bases, with 10 bases of the junction left unmatched. The CDR3 protein is CASSSLGAGGYYEQYF. CDR3 bases: TGTGCCAGCAGTTCCTTGGGGGCGGGAGGGTACTACGAGCAGTACTTC.

This chain connects TRBV19 to TRBJ2-6; TRBD1 might be the D (5 bases). Trimming shortened V by 4 bases and J by 1 base, and 17 bases separated the two germline ends. The V gene's germline CDR1 is LNHDA and CDR2 SQIVND (reference sequence). The CDR3 covers 18 residues. CDR3 in DNA: TGTGCCAGTAGTACCTGGGCAGGGAAAAGTTCTGGGGCCAACGTCCTGACTTTC. This encodes CASSTWAGKSSGANVLTF.

The rearrangement uses TRBV6-5 and TRBJ2-7; no reliable D call. The CDR3 sequence is 14 residues long. CDR1 is MNHEY, CDR2 SVGAGI, per germline. V was clipped by 0 bases and J by 2 bases, with 8 bases between them. CDR3 bases: TGTGCCAGCAGTTACTCAAACAGTGCCTACGAGCAGTACTTC. Translating gives CASSYSNSAYEQYF.

The chain couples TRBV4-2 to TRBJ2-7; maybe TRBD2 (6 bases). Per the germline V gene, CDR1 is LGHNA and CDR2 is YNFKEQ. CDR3 length: 17 residues. Trimming removed 0 bases from V and 3 bases from J, with 18 bases in between. The CDR3 bases are TGTGCCAGCAGCCAAGACGCAAACCGGGACTGGGGCTACGAGCAGTACTTC. It translates to CASSQDANRDWGYEQYF.

The V call is TRBV15, the J call TRBJ2-3; D is ambiguous. This CDR3 region has 12 residues. CDR1 is LNHNV, CDR2 YYDKDF, per germline (reference sequence). V was pared by 6 bases and J by 0 bases, with 4 bases between. DNA for the CDR3: TGTGCCACCAGACTAAGCACAGATACGCAGTATTTT. This codes for CATRLSTDTQYF.

The V gene is TRBV5-1, the J gene TRBJ2-2; 10 bases agree with TRBD1. The length of the CDR3 is 18 residues. Per the germline V gene, CDR1 is SGHRS and CDR2 is YFSETQ. V was clipped by 5 bases and J by 5 bases; unmatched bases: 15. This CDR3 is CASRPSPGTGVRTGELFF. In nucleotides, the CDR3 is TGCGCCAGCAGGCCTTCACCCGGGACAGGGGTTAGGACCGGGGAGCTGTTTTTT. The full variable domain, completed using reference TRBV5-1 and TRBJ2-2, is KAGVTQTPRYLIKTRGQQVTLSCSPISGHRSVSWYQQTPGQGLQFLFEYFSETQRNKGNFPGRFSGRQFSNSRSEMNVSTLELGDSALYLCASRPSPGTGVRTGELFFGEGSRLTVL.

The chain is built from TRBV29-1 and TRBJ2-5, with TRBD2 identical over 12 bases. Per germline, CDR1 SQVTM and CDR2 ANQGSEA. This CDR3 has 15 residues. Trimming took 6 bases from V and 1 from J; bases not matched to a gene: 6. CDR3 nucleotide sequence: TGCAGCGTGTTCACTAGCGGGAGGTCCCAAGAGACCCAGTACTTC. It codes for CSVFTSGRSQETQYF.

Regarding this clone: Given the absence of the conserved phenylalanine or tryptophan at the CDR3 end, a read error is likely. CDR3 coding DNA: TGTGCCAGCAGGGGTACTTCGGTGAACACTGAAGCTTTCCTT. Translating it yields CASRGTSVNTEAFL. The chain joins TRBV28 to TRBJ1-1; D gene unclear. The length of the CDR3 is 14 residues. CDR1 MDHEN and CDR2 SYDVKM come from the germline V gene. Between the trimmed V and J ends, which lost 6 bases and 0 bases, there was a span of 11 bases.